The following is a T cell receptor beta chain sequence with its context. What it binds is unknown. TCR beta CDR3 regions were amplified from RNA transcripts. First-round RT-PCR used HTBI primers; second-round multiplex PCR followed. TCRdb re-called the multiplex PCR reads through MiXCR, storing one row per CDR3 protein. The sample lists 200,000 to 250,000 distinct CDR3 sequences, 25% to 30% seen once, with approximately 9.1% in the top ten. Germline values: CDR1 MDHEN, CDR2 SYDVKM. CDR3 length equals 15 residues. The trim removed 3 bases at V and 1 base at J, leaving 5 bases unmatched. The data originate from a study of Graves' ophthalmopathy and Graves' hyperthyroidism. Study-wide context: The collection of peripheral blood took place at initial diagnosis, before any treatment.

Study outcomes and limitations: Progression of ophthalmopathy was predicted by the model with about 66% sensitivity and roughly 74% specificity. A roughly 80% specificity and about 88% sensitivity were achieved by a 13-signature model that separated ophthalmopathy from stable hyperthyroidism.

This chain uses TRBV28 with TRBJ2-7, with 8 bases identical to TRBD2. Sequenced material: peripheral blood. The TCR sequence derives from a man between 45 and 60 years old with Graves' ophthalmopathy. This CDR3 is CASSFSSGKSYEQYF. The CDR3 coding sequence is TGTGCCAGCAGTTTTAGTAGCGGGAAGTCCTACGAGCAGTACTTC.